These T cell receptor beta chains were read from a single sample in a study of blood T cell repertoires in COVID-19. Profiled with immunoSEQ multiplex PCR; TCRdb holds only in-frame clones, not every one. The sample lists under 100,000 clones; about nine tenths were seen once. Sequenced sample: peripheral blood. The receptors here all came from a man between 50 and 59 years old with acute or convalescent COVID-19. CDR3s include the opening cysteine and the closing phenylalanine or tryptophan. Each record gives: V gene, clone size, D gene, J gene, CDR3 DNA, CDR3 protein. A D gene is named only where the DNA matches it firmly. Clone size is given for some rows only: seen once, a few or many times, or a class if the clone is expanded.

TRBV9	-	-	TRBJ1-2	TGTGCCAGCAGCGTACCGTATTTAACCTCCCGGGACTTCAATGGCTACACCTTC	CASSVPYLTSRDFNGYTF
TRBV18	-	TRBD1	TRBJ2-7	TGTGCCAGCTCTTTGGACAGGGGACCCAACGAGCAGTACTTC	CASSLDRGPNEQYF
TRBV7-2	once	-	TRBJ2-4	TGTGCCAGCAGCTTAGAGGCAGGGGCCAAAAACATTCAGTACTTC	CASSLEAGAKNIQYF
TRBV18	-	-	TRBJ1-5	TGTGCCAGCTCACCCTCAGACAAACACGGCAATCAGCCCCAGCATTTT	CASSPSDKHGNQPQHF
TRBV6-2/TRBV6-3	-	TRBD2	TRBJ2-7	TGTGCCAGCAGTTTCCAAGGACTAGCGGGAGGTAGTCGGTACTTC	CASSFQGLAGGSRYF
TRBV10-1	-	-	TRBJ2-1	TGCGCCAGCAGTGAGTCTGGACGGGAACATGAGCAGTTCTTC	CASSESGREHEQFF
TRBV3-1/TRBV3-2	once	TRBD2	TRBJ2-3	TGTGCCAGCAGCCGTGGACTAGCGGTTAGCACAGATACGCAGTATTTT	CASSRGLAVSTDTQYF
TRBV19	-	TRBD1	TRBJ1-2	TGTGCCAGCCATGGGGACAGGGGGGACTATGGCTACACCTTC	CASHGDRGDYGYTF
TRBV19	-	-	TRBJ1-2	TGTGCCAGTAGTATAGCGTCGACAACAAACTATGGCTACACCTTC	CASSIASTTNYGYTF
TRBV30	-	TRBD1	TRBJ2-1	TGTGCCTTGACAGGGGGCAATGAGCAGTTCTTC	CALTGGNEQFF
TRBV30	once	TRBD1	TRBJ2-7	TGTGCCTGGAGGATAGACAGGGTCTCTGACGAGCAGTACTTC	CAWRIDRVSDEQYF
TRBV11-3	-	-	TRBJ1-2	TGTGCCAGCAGCTTAGGACAGACTCCCAACTATGGCTACACCTTC	CASSLGQTPNYGYTF
TRBV15	few	TRBD1	TRBJ1-2	TGTGCCACCAGCAGAGCCCTAACAGGGGGCCTATATGGCTACACCTTC	CATSRALTGGLYGYTF
TRBV3-1/TRBV3-2	-	-	TRBJ2-1	TGTGCCAGCAGCCATGTCGGGAGTGAAAATGAGCAGTTCTTC	CASSHVGSENEQFF
TRBV9	once	TRBD2	TRBJ2-7	TGTGCCAGCAGCGTAGGCTCCCTAGCGGGAGGGCCGAACGAGCAGTACTTC	CASSVGSLAGGPNEQYF
TRBV18	-	TRBD1	TRBJ2-1	TGTGCCAGCTCAGTGATCGGGACAGGGACGGATGAGCAGTTCTTC	CASSVIGTGTDEQFF
TRBV6-1	once	TRBD1	TRBJ2-2	TGTGCCAGCAGTGAATGGGGGCCCGGACAGGGGTTGTACACCGGGGAGCTGTTTTTT	CASSEWGPGQGLYTGELFF
TRBV4-1	-	TRBD2	TRBJ2-1	TGCGCCAGCAGCCAAGAAGGGACTAGCGGGGCCTACAATGAGCAGTTCTTC	CASSQEGTSGAYNEQFF
TRBV4-3	-	-	TRBJ2-5	TGCGCCAGCAGCCAAGATCGGTCCGGGTGGGAGACCCAGTACTTC	CASSQDRSGWETQYF
TRBV4-3	-	-	TRBJ1-2	TGCGCCAGCAGCCAAGAAGTTCGCTTAGCTAACTATGGCTACACCTTC	CASSQEVRLANYGYTF
TRBV7-2	-	-	TRBJ1-5	TGTGCCAGCAGCCCCCACAGGGTAGTAGGGGATCAGCCCCAGCATTTT	CASSPHRVVGDQPQHF
TRBV7-8	-	-	TRBJ1-2	TGTGCCAGCAGCTTCGACAACTTCTATGGCTACACCTTC	CASSFDNFYGYTF
TRBV11-2	-	-	TRBJ2-1	TGTGCCAGCAGCACTCCCGGCCTCGGGGGAGCCTACAATGAGCAGTTCTTC	CASSTPGLGGAYNEQFF